The rows below give T cell receptor beta chains drawn from one sample of a study of type 1 and type 2 diabetes patients. From the multiplex PCR reads, TCRdb called clonotypes with MiXCR, one entry per CDR3 protein. The sample has under 300,000 distinct CDR3 sequences; more than 40% are singletons. The sample was peripheral blood mononuclear cells (PBMCs). The receptors here all came from a man between 18 and 35 years old with type 2 diabetes. Each CDR3 is given with its conserved first and last residue. The D gene is left open where the match is weak. Size tells how often a clone was seen (once, few, many) or the class of an expanded clone, and some rows leave it out.

d_gene	v_gene	j_gene	len	abundance	CDR3aa	CDR3nt
-	TRBV7-2	TRBJ2-7	12	-	CASSPTRDEQYF	TGTGCCAGCAGCCCCACTAGGGATGAGCAGTACTTC
-	TRBV5-1	TRBJ2-2	15	-	CASSNGQRYAGELFF	TGCGCCAGCAGCAACGGACAGAGATATGCCGGGGAGCTGTTTTTT
TRBD1	TRBV28	TRBJ2-7	15	-	CASSLFAGGGYEQYF	TGTGCCAGCAGTTTATTTGCAGGGGGCGGCTACGAGCAGTACTTC
-	TRBV5-8	TRBJ2-7	13	-	CASSLGRTSEQYF	TGTGCCAGCAGCTTAGGCCGAACTAGCGAGCAGTACTTC
TRBD1	TRBV10-3	TRBJ2-7	13	-	CAISWDRYYEQYF	TGTGCCATCAGCTGGGACAGATACTACGAGCAGTACTTC
TRBD1	TRBV7-2	TRBJ2-5	15	-	CASSLGMAGGKTQYF	TGTGCCAGCAGCTTAGGGATGGCAGGGGGAAAGACCCAGTACTTC
TRBD2	TRBV7-2	TRBJ2-2	15	-	CASSLIAGGAGELFF	TGTGCCAGCAGCTTAATAGCGGGAGGGGCCGGGGAGCTGTTTTTT
-	TRBV19	TRBJ2-1	14	-	CASSSQYQDNEQFF	TGTGCCAGTAGTAGCCAATACCAGGACAATGAGCAGTTCTTC
-	TRBV2	TRBJ2-6	13	once	CASSTAGANVLTF	TGTGCCAGCAGTACAGCCGGGGCCAACGTCCTGACTTTC
TRBD2	TRBV20-1	TRBJ2-5	11	few	CGLLAGETQYF	TGCGGACTACTAGCGGGTGAGACCCAGTACTTC
-	TRBV19	TRBJ1-1	14	-	CASSIQGWDTEAFF	TGTGCCAGTAGTATTCAGGGGTGGGACACTGAAGCTTTCTTT
-	TRBV2	TRBJ1-2	13	many	CASSVYREGGYTF	TGTGCCAGCAGCGTATACAGGGAGGGTGGCTACACCTTC
-	TRBV6-6	TRBJ2-7	12	few	CAAAESSYEQYF	TGTGCCGCGGCGGAATCCTCCTACGAGCAGTACTTC
TRBD1	TRBV2	TRBJ1-1	13	few	CASSETGGTEAFF	TGTGCCAGCAGTGAAACAGGGGGGACTGAAGCTTTCTTT
-	TRBV5-1	TRBJ1-2	13	few	CASSAWTDYGYTF	TGCGCCAGCAGCGCATGGACAGACTATGGCTACACCTTC
-	TRBV19	TRBJ2-5	13	-	CVSSTTGLETQYF	TGTGTCAGTAGTACTACAGGGTTGGAGACCCAGTACTTC
TRBD1	TRBV14	TRBJ1-1	15	-	CASSRMGQTNTEAFF	TGTGCCAGCAGCCGGATGGGACAGACGAACACTGAAGCTTTCTTT
-	TRBV7-6	TRBJ2-5	13	-	CASRAPRAETQYF	TGTGCTAGCAGGGCTCCCCGGGCGGAGACCCAGTACTTC
-	TRBV20-1	TRBJ1-1	12	-	CSAMAGGTEAFF	TGCAGTGCTATGGCTGGGGGCACTGAAGCTTTCTTT
-	TRBV20-1	TRBJ1-1	13	-	CSALPGPNTEAFF	TGCAGTGCTCTCCCAGGACCGAACACTGAAGCTTTCTTT
-	TRBV6-6	TRBJ2-2	15	-	CASSYSRVSGGELFF	TGTGCCAGCAGTTACTCTAGGGTTTCGGGCGGGGAGCTGTTTTTT
-	TRBV10-3	TRBJ2-5	15	-	CAIRDSSTTRETQYF	TGTGCCATCAGGGACAGCTCTACCACCAGAGAGACCCAGTACTTC
-	TRBV30	TRBJ2-2	11	-	CAWSFSGELFF	TGTGCCTGGAGTTTTAGCGGGGAGCTGTTTTTT
-	TRBV2	TRBJ1-5	14	few	CASMRTEGNQPQHF	TGTGCCAGCATGAGGACAGAGGGCAATCAGCCCCAGCATTTT
TRBD2	TRBV20-1	TRBJ2-7	18	-	CSARVTRGGSVAPYEQYF	TGCAGTGCTAGAGTAACCCGCGGGGGATCGGTCGCCCCCTACGAGCAGTACTTC
TRBD2	TRBV7-8	TRBJ2-7	17	few	CASSLGGRAGNSYEQYF	TGTGCCAGCAGCTTAGGGGGGAGGGCAGGAAACTCCTACGAGCAGTACTTC
TRBD1	TRBV6-5	TRBJ1-1	13	-	CASSSAQGAEAFF	TGTGCCAGCAGCAGTGCACAGGGGGCCGAAGCTTTCTTT
-	TRBV12-3/TRBV12-4	TRBJ1-2	15	-	CASSFKSTIYYGYTF	TGTGCCAGCAGTTTTAAATCAACTATTTACTATGGCTACACCTTC
-	TRBV13	TRBJ2-3	17	few	CASSLGVGTEITDTQYF	TGTGCCAGCAGCTTAGGGGTCGGGACGGAGATCACAGATACGCAGTATTTT
-	TRBV12-3/TRBV12-4	TRBJ2-5	15	few	CASSPPLGPQETQYF	TGTGCCAGCAGCCCTCCCCTCGGGCCCCAAGAGACCCAGTACTTC
-	TRBV19	TRBJ2-5	13	-	CASSIMRGETQHF	TGTGCCAGTAGTATAATGAGGGGAGAGACCCAGCACTTC
TRBD2	TRBV10-2	TRBJ2-2	15	-	CASSEASGGTGELFF	TGCGCCAGCAGTGAGGCTAGCGGGGGGACCGGGGAGCTGTTTTTT
TRBD1	TRBV30	TRBJ1-2	14	-	CAWSGGQGTHGYTF	TGTGCCTGGAGCGGGGGACAGGGGACGCATGGCTACACCTTC
-	TRBV28	TRBJ1-1	15	few	CASTLPPTGNTEAFF	TGTGCCAGCACCTTACCCCCGACAGGAAACACTGAAGCTTTCTTT
TRBD2	TRBV2	TRBJ2-3	16	few	CASSEGLAGPTDTQYF	TGTGCCAGCAGCGAGGGACTAGCGGGGCCCACAGATACGCAGTATTTT
-	TRBV19	TRBJ2-2	14	-	CASSIGENTGELFF	TGTGCCAGTAGTATTGGAGAGAACACCGGGGAGCTGTTTTTT
-	TRBV6-1	TRBJ1-5	13	-	CASRRVQVEPQHF	TGTGCCAGCAGGAGGGTACAGGTAGAGCCCCAGCATTTT
-	TRBV19	TRBJ2-1	13	few	CASSIGGIDEQFF	TGTGCCAGTAGTATAGGGGGCATCGATGAGCAGTTCTTC
-	TRBV2	TRBJ1-1	13	-	CASSYSAGAEAFF	TGCGCCAGCAGTTACTCGGCAGGGGCTGAAGCTTTCTTT